The present entry profiles one T cell receptor beta chain with its context. The sample is drawn from a study of blood T cell repertoires in COVID-19. Study information: Acute-phase and convalescent COVID-19 samples originated in the United States, Italy and Spain. Nucleic acid was either cDNA or gDNA, and it came from T cells, B-cell-depleted T cells, or PBMCs.

There are 15 residues in the CDR3. Trimming took 4 bases from V and 8 from J; bases not matched to a gene: 10. The germline gives CDR1 SGHRS, CDR2 YFSETQ. Per the original data handling: Nucleated cell number was recorded as an estimate derived from reference gene primer amplification. Method: immunoSEQ multiplex PCR; TCRdb's copy keeps in-frame clones and lacks some. The DNA gave D and trimming, while V, J and clone size come from that table. The table has more than 200,000 clones, 80% to 90% seen once. Sequencing was done on a sample of peripheral blood. This receptor was obtained from a man at least 80 years old with acute or convalescent COVID-19. The chain links TRBV5-1 to TRBJ2-1; 9 bases line up with TRBD1. The CDR3 DNA follows: TGCGCCAGCAGCCCGGAGGGGACAGGGTTCTATGAGCAGTTCTTC. Residues: CASSPEGTGFYEQFF.